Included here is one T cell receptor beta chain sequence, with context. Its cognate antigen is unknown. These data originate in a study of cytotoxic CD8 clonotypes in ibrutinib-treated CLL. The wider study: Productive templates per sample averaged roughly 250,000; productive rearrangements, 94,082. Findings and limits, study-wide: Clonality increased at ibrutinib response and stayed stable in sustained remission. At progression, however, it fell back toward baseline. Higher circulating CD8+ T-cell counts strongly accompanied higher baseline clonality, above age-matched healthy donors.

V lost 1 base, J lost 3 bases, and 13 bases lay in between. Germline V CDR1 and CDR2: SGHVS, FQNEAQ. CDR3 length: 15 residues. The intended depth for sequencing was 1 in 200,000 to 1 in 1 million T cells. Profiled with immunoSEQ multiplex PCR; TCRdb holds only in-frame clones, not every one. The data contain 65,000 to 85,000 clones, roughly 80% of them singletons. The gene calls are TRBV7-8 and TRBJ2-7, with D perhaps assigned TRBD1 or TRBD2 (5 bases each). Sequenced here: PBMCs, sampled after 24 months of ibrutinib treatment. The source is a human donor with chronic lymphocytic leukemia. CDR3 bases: TGTGCCAGCAGCTTAGGGTGGCGAGGGGTCTACGAGCAGTACTTC. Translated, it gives CASSLGWRGVYEQYF.